The T cell receptor (beta chain) described here comes from a study of blood T cells in healthy people across ages. Primers used in a second PCR of roughly 6 to 12 cycles were a sample-barcoded 5' primer and a J-beta primer mix. TCRdb analysed the 5' RACE reads with MiXCR anew, one entry per CDR3 protein. The sample records 800,000 or so distinct CDR3 sequences, approximately 25% being singletons. The CDR3 totals 20 residues. Trimming pared 0 bases from V and 0 bases from J, leaving 25 bases between. The germline CDR1 and CDR2 sequences are SQVTM and ANQGSEA. This clonotype has a handful of counts. This same sample was also taken into another study, of T cells of mothers and their children.

The rearrangement uses TRBV29-1 and TRBJ2-3; no reliable D call. This receptor was obtained from a boy aged 10-17 years in good health. Sequencing was performed on blood. The CDR3 bases are TGCAGCGTTGAAGATGGGCTCTCGGGCCGACCATTAATTAGCACAGATACGCAGTATTTT. The encoded protein is CSVEDGLSGRPLISTDTQYF.